This entry describes one TCR beta chain. Original data processing: Cell counts per sample came from amplifying reference gene primers. Sequencing used immunoSEQ multiplex PCR; TCRdb keeps in-frame clones, though not all of them. That table furnishes V, J and clone size, whereas the DNA furnished D and trimming. The sample yields fewer than 75,000 clones, about 88% seen once. The record originates from a study of blood T cell repertoires in COVID-19. Study overall: The study drew acute and convalescent COVID-19 samples from the United States, Italy and Spain. The analysed material was cDNA or gDNA that came from T cells, B-cell-depleted T cells, or PBMCs.

The sample consisted of peripheral blood. The sequence came from a man aged 80 or over with acute or convalescent COVID-19.

The CDR3 bases are TGTGCCAGCAGCCGACAGGGTGAAACTGAAGCTTTCTTT. It is translated as CASSRQGETEAFF. This chain joins TRBV3-1 (or the pseudogene TRBV3-2) and TRBJ1-1; 7 bases agree with TRBD1. CDR1 and CDR2 from the germline V gene are LGHDT and YNNKEL (reference sequence). The CDR3 totals 13 residues. V shed 4 bases, J shed 5 bases, and the junction held 4 bases outside the gene matches.